This TCR beta chain was observed in a study of shared clonotypes between healthy human individuals. About the study: Three men and a couple of women, aged 18 to 49, were donors. A donor's plate count was three for CD4 naive and three for CD4 memory; CD8 naive had two and CD8 memory one. General study findings and limits: The donor pool, a small one, limited the genetic and exposure-history diversity represented.

The method was immunoSEQ multiplex PCR; TCRdb's version includes in-frame clones alone and lacks a portion of them. The sample records about 2,200,000 clones, about 92% being singletons. On this clone itself: Antigen: not known.

Naive-designated CD8 cells lacked CD45RO, were positively enriched for CCR7, and omitted terminally differentiated effector memory CD45RA+ cells. This TCR was sampled from a man aged 18 to 29 in good health. Some clones in this sample may be carry-over from other donors' samples. The sequenced sample consisted of naive CD8+ T cells from PBMCs.

The CDR3 region is CASSWGDYLSSYEQYF. CDR3 nucleotides: TGTGCCAGCAGCTGGGGGGACTACCTAAGCTCCTACGAGCAGTACTTC. The chain carries TRBV11-2 and TRBJ2-7; 7 nucleotides agree with TRBD2. The V gene's germline CDR1 is SGHAT and CDR2 FQNNGV. Trimming took 4 bases from V and 0 from J; bases not matched to a gene: 9. The CDR3 totals 16 residues.